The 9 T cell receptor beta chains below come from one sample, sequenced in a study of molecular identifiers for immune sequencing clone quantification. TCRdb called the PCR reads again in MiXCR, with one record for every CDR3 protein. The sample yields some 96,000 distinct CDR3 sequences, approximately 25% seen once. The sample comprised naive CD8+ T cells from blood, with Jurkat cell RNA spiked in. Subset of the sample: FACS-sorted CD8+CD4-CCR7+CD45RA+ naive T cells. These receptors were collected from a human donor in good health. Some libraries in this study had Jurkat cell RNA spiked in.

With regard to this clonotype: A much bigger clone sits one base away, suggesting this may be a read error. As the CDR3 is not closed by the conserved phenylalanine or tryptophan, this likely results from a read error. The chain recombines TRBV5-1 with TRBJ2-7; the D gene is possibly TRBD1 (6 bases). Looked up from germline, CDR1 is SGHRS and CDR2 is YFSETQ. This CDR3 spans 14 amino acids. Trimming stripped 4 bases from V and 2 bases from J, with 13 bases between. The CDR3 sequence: CASSHPDRTYEQYI. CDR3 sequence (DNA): TGCGCCAGCAGCCACCCGGACAGAACCTACGAGCAGTACATC.

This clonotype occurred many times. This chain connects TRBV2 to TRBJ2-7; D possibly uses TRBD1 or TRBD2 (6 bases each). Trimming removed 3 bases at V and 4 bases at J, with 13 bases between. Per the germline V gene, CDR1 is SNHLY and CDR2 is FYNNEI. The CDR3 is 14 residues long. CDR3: CASSEVGGGYEQYF. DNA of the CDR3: TGTGCCAGCAGTGAGGTGGGGGGCGGTTACGAGCAGTACTTC.

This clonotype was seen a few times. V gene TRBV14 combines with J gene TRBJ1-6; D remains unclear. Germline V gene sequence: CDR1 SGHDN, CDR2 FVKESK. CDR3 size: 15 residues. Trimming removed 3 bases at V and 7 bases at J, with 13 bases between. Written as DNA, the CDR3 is TGTGCCAGCAGCCACCGAGAGTGGGCGAATTCACCCCTCCACTTT. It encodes CASSHREWANSPLHF.

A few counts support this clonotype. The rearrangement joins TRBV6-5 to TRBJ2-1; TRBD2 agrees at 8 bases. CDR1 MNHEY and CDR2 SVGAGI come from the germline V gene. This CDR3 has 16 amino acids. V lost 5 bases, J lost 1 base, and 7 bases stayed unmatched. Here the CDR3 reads CASSRDQRGSYNEQFF. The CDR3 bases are TGTGCCAGCAGTCGAGACCAGCGGGGGTCCTACAATGAGCAGTTCTTC.

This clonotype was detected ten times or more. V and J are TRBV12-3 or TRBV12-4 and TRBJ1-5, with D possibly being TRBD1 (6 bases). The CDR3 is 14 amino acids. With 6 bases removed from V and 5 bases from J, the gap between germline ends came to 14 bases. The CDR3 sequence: CASRPGGSYQPQHF. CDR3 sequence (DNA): TGTGCCAGCAGACCCGGGGGCTCCTATCAGCCCCAGCATTTT.

The CDR3 protein is CASGRTQDGARTIYF. The CDR3 DNA follows: TGCGCCAGCGGCCGGACCCAAGACGGAGCGCGCACCATATATTTT. The genes are TRBV4-3 and TRBJ1-3; no reliable D call. The CDR3 has 15 amino acids. Germline CDR1 and CDR2: LGHNA and YSLEER. Trimming pared 8 bases from V and 9 bases from J, leaving 23 bases between.

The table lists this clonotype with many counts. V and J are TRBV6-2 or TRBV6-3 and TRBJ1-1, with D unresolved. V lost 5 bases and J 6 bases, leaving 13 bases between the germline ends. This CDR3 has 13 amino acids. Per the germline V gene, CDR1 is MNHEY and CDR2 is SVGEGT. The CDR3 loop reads CASSPGRSPEAFF. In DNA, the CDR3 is TGTGCCAGCAGTCCCGGCCGCAGCCCTGAAGCTTTCTTT.

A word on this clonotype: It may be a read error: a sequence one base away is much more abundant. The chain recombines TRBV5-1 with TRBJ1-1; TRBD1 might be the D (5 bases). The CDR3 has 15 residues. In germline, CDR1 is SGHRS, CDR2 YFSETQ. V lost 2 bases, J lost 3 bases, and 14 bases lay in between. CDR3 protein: CASSFWPGSDTEAFF. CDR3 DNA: TGCGCCAGCAGCTTTTGGCCAGGGTCGGACACTGAAGCTTTCTTT.

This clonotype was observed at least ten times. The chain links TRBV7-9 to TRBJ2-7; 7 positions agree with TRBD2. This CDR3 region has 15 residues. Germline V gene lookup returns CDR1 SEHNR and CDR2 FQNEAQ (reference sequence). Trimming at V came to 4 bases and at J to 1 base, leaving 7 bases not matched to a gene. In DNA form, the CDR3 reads TGTGCCAGCAGCTCTTCGGGACTACTTTCCTACGAGCAGTACTTC. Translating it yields CASSSSGLLSYEQYF.